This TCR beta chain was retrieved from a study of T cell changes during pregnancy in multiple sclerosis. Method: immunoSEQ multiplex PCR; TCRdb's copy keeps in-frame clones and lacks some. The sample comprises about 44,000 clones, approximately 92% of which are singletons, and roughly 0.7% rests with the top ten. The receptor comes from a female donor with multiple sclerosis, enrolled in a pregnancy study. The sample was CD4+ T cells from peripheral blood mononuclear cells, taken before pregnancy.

The CDR3 nucleotides are TGTGCCAGCTCACGGCAGAACACCGGGGAGCTGTTTTTT. This translates into CASSRQNTGELFF. The rearrangement uses TRBV18 and TRBJ2-2; D call uncertain. CDR1 and CDR2 from the germline V gene are KGHSH and LQKENI. Trimming stripped 4 bases from V and 1 base from J, with 4 bases between. CDR3 length: 13 residues. Combining the CDR3 with reference TRBV18 and TRBJ2-2 gives the whole variable domain NAGVMQNPRHLVRRRGQEARLRCSPMKGHSHVYWYRQLPEEGLKFMVYLQKENIIDESGMPKERFSAEFPKEGPSILRIQQVVRGDSAAYFCASSRQNTGELFFGEGSRLTVL.